This TCR beta chain was sequenced during a study of T cells in localized non-small cell lung cancer. V gave up 0 bases and J gave up 3 bases; unmatched junction bases: 7. The CDR3 runs 19 residues. Germline V gene lookup returns CDR1 LNHDA and CDR2 SQIVND (reference sequence). Profiling relied on immunoSEQ multiplex PCR, and the TCRdb table lists in-frame clones only, not all of them. The top ten clones hold approximately 1.2% of a sample with over 65,000 clones, approximately 84% of them seen once. This material consisted of peripheral blood, taken before any cancer treatment. This chain joins TRBV19 and TRBJ2-6; TRBD1 matches 11 bases. The TCR was taken from a female donor of 60 years or more with stage I lung adenocarcinoma. The CDR3 nucleotides are TGTGCCAGTAGTATAGACGGACAGGGGGCATCTATTGGGGCCAACGTCCTGACTTTC. The encoded protein is CASSIDGQGASIGANVLTF. The full variable domain, with the rest looked up from reference TRBV19 and TRBJ2-6, is DGGITQSPKYLFRKEGQNVTLSCEQNLNHDAMYWYRQDPGQGLRLIYYSQIVNDFQKGDIAEGYSVSREKKESFPLTVTSAQKNPTAFYLCASSIDGQGASIGANVLTFGAGSRLTVL.